The 24 T cell receptor beta chains reported below all come from one sample, sequenced in a study of tissue T cells after allogeneic stem cell transplantation. Measured with immunoSEQ multiplex PCR; TCRdb has only the in-frame clones, and not every one. The sample lists 2,100 or so clones, around 41% occurring once. The time point is: mouse harvest day 14 after allogeneic transplant. Tail vein injection delivered 10^7 T-cell-depleted bone marrow cells and 10^6 splenic CD5+ T cells. Sample: lymph node tissue. Receptors originate from a female BALB/c mouse given C57BL/6 T cells with graft-versus-host disease after an allogeneic hematopoietic cell transplant.

This clone appeared a few times. Gene names are mouse gene names. The read halts 1 residue ahead of the CDR3 end, with the missing end drawn from the germline J gene. The rearrangement uses TRBV13-1 and TRBJ2-5, with 7 nucleotides matching TRBD2. This CDR3 has 14 amino acids. Germline V gene lookup returns CDR1 NSHNY and CDR2 SYGAGN. V was pared by 0 bases and J by 3 bases, with 1 base of the junction left unmatched. The sequenced part of the CDR3 DNA is TGTGCCAGCAGTGATGGGGGGGGGCAAGACACCCAGTAC. Translation gives CASSDGGGQDTQY. The entire CDR3 is CASSDGGGQDTQYF.

About this clone: Gene names are mouse gene names. The read is 1 residue too short to cover the CDR3 end, so that end is filled in from the germline J gene. The chain employs TRBV3 and TRBJ1-4; D is perhaps TRBD1 (5 bases). Looked up from germline, CDR1 is SNHLY and CDR2 is FYNGKV (reference sequence). V was cut by 4 bases and J by 1 base, with 7 bases left in between. The CDR3 contains 14 residues. Partial CDR3 DNA: TGTGCCAGCAGCTCTCAGGGTTCCAACGAAAGATTATTT. It encodes CASSSQGSNERLF. The complete CDR3 reads CASSSQGSNERLFF.

This clone was detected a few times. The genes are named according to mouse. Sequencing ends 1 residue short of the CDR3 end; the germline J gene provides the rest. This chain connects TRBV26 to TRBJ1-6; 9 bases are a match to TRBD1. TRBJ1-6 is an ORF; its function is uncertain. This CDR3 region has 16 residues. The germline V gene has CDR1 KGHPV and CDR2 FQNQEV (reference sequence). The V and J ends lost 3 bases and 7 bases, in that order; junction bases with no gene match: 7. Incomplete CDR3 DNA: TGTGCCAGCAGTCTAGGACAGGGGACGTGGAATTCGCCCCTCTAC. Its translation: CASSLGQGTWNSPLY. The CDR3 as a whole reads CASSLGQGTWNSPLYF.

Within the sample, this clone is medium-sized. The listed genes are named as in mouse. The sequence runs out 1 residue before the end of the CDR3; the remainder is reconstructed from the germline J gene. The chain couples TRBV17 to TRBJ2-1, with 8 bases fitting TRBD2. Germline assignment: CDR1 MNHDT and CDR2 YYDKIL. V lost 6 bases to trimming and J lost 3 bases; unmatched junction nucleotides: 1. The CDR3 has 13 amino acids. CDR3 in amino acids: CASSDWGYAEQFF. The CDR3 DNA, read in part, is TGTGCTAGCAGCGACTGGGGCTATGCTGAGCAGTTC.

Note on this clone: Gene names denote mouse genes. The CDR3 extends 1 residue past the end of the read, so its final part is completed from the germline J gene. The V and J genes are TRBV13-1 and TRBJ1-5; the D is unclear. The length of the CDR3 is 14 residues. CDR1 NSHNY and CDR2 SYGAGN come from the germline V gene. V lost 2 bases to trimming and J lost 0 bases, with 6 bases between them. This CDR3 reads CASSDGNNNQAPLF. The CDR3 DNA, read in part, is TGTGCCAGCAGTGACGGCAATAACAACCAGGCTCCGCTT. The whole variable domain, remainder taken from reference TRBV13-1 and TRBJ1-5, is EAAVTQSPRNKVTVTGGNVTLSCRQTNSHNYMYWYRQDTGHGLRLIHYSYGAGNLRIGDVPDGYKATRTTQEDFFLLLELASPSQTSLYFCASSDGNNNQAPLFGEGTRLSVL.

This clone is judged large (0.1 to 1%). Germline and genes: mouse. The read terminates 1 residue before the CDR3 end, so the remaining end is supplied by the germline J gene. This rearrangement joins TRBV3 to TRBJ1-2, with 10 bases identical to TRBD1. Germline V gene data show CDR1 as SNHLY and CDR2 as FYNGKV (reference sequence). V was clipped by 5 bases and J by 1 base; unmatched bases: 1. The CDR3 loop spans 14 amino acids. The chain's CDR3 is CASSRDRGNSDYTF. The part of the CDR3 DNA that was read is TGTGCCAGCAGCCGGGACAGGGGAAACTCCGACTACACC.

To note about this clone: Mouse gene names and germline throughout. The CDR3 end lies 1 residue beyond the end of the read and is filled in from the germline J gene. This chain links TRBV13-3 with TRBJ2-7; tentatively, D is TRBD2 (6 bases). V dropped 2 bases and J dropped 0 bases, with 12 bases sitting between them. The CDR3 covers 15 residues. The V gene's germline CDR1 is NNHDY and CDR2 SYVADS. The CDR3 sequence is CASSEGGRDSYEQYF. CDR3 DNA, as far as it was read: TGTGCCAGCAGTGAGGGGGGAAGGGACTCCTATGAACAGTAC.

Regarding this clone: Genes and germline come from the mouse. The CDR3 is cut off 1 residue early in the read; its end comes from the germline J gene. V usage is TRBV30 and J usage is TRBJ2-7, with a tentative D call TRBD1 (5 bases). Deletions cut 5 bases from V and 3 bases from J, with 8 bases between. Germline CDR1 reads SQVVS; CDR2 reads ANEGSEA. The CDR3 loop spans 11 amino acids. CDR3 sequence reads: CSSPQGYEQYF. The CDR3 bases that were read are TGTAGTTCTCCTCAGGGCTATGAACAGTAC.

This clone is termed large. The gene symbols are mouse symbols. Read sequence stops 1 residue before the CDR3 end, and the germline J gene provides the missing end. The chain is built from TRBV24 and TRBJ2-2; TRBD2 matches at 11 bases. This CDR3 has 17 residues. In germline, CDR1 is KGHTA, CDR2 FRNEEI. V was pared by 6 bases and J by 6 bases, with 12 bases of the junction left unmatched. The DNA read from the CDR3 is TGTGCCAGCAGGCCTCAGGGAACTGGGGGGGCATCCGGGCAGCTCTAC. Its translation: CASRPQGTGGASGQLY. The whole CDR3 sequence reads CASRPQGTGGASGQLYF.

Points on this clone: Genes here carry mouse names. Read sequence stops 1 residue before the CDR3 end, and the germline J gene provides the missing end. The genes are TRBV26 and TRBJ1-2; D gene ambiguous. The V and J ends lost 2 bases and 0 bases respectively, with 10 bases between them. This CDR3 contains 15 residues. CDR1 and CDR2 (germline): KGHPV, FQNQEV (reference sequence). CDR3 DNA, as far as it was read: TGTGCCAGCAGTCTGGAGGGCCGAACAAACTCCGACTACACC. Amino acids: CASSLEGRTNSDYT. The complete CDR3 protein is CASSLEGRTNSDYTF.

This clone has just one count. Gene names denote mouse genes. The read ends 1 residue before the CDR3 terminus; that terminus is restored from the germline J gene. V gene TRBV26 combines with J gene TRBJ2-4, with a tentative D call TRBD2 (5 bases). V dropped 2 bases and J dropped 6 bases, with 9 bases sitting between them. This CDR3 is built from 13 residues. Germline CDR1 is KGHPV and CDR2 is FQNQEV (reference sequence). The covered CDR3 bases are TGTGCCAGCAGTCTGCTGGGTGGGAACACCTTGTAC. Its protein is CASSLLGGNTLY. The entire CDR3 sequence reads CASSLLGGNTLYF.

To note about this clone: The genes are named according to mouse. The read gets to within 1 residue of the CDR3 end, and the germline J gene fills in the rest. This sequence joins TRBV14 and TRBJ2-7; TRBD1 matches 10 bases. Germline V gene data show CDR1 as SGHDT and CDR2 as FRDEAV. This CDR3 is 13 amino acids long. Germline trimming cut 1 base from V and 5 bases from J; bases unmatched to any gene: 0. Partial CDR3 DNA: TGTGCCAGCAGTTTCGGGACAGGGGATGAACAGTAC. Its protein is CASSFGTGDEQY. The whole CDR3 sequence reads CASSFGTGDEQYF. The whole variable domain, filled in from reference TRBV14 and TRBJ2-7, reads EAGVTQSPRYAVLQEGQAVSFWCDPISGHDTLYWYQQPRDQGPQLLVYFRDEAVIDNSQLPSDRFSAVRPKGTNSTLKIQSAKQGDTATYLCASSFGTGDEQYFGPGTRLTVL.

This clone is labeled medium-sized (0.01 to 0.1%). Genes here carry mouse names. The CDR3 end lies 1 residue beyond the end of the read and is filled in from the germline J gene. The rearrangement links TRBV13-3 to TRBJ1-1; D is perhaps TRBD1 (6 bases). The germline V gene encodes CDR1 NNHDY and CDR2 SYVADS. The V and J ends lost 2 bases and 4 bases respectively, with 6 bases between them. CDR3 size: 12 residues. CDR3 DNA (partial): TGTGCCAGCAGTGAGGACAGCACAGAAGTCTTC. This translates into CASSEDSTEVF. The CDR3 in its entirety is CASSEDSTEVFF.

Concerning this clone: Mouse gene names apply. The sequence runs out 1 residue before the end of the CDR3; the remainder is reconstructed from the germline J gene. V and J are TRBV23 and TRBJ2-1; the table calls TRBD1, which could not be checked here. The CDR3 runs 14 residues. Looked up from germline, CDR1 is KGHTA and CDR2 is FQNQQP. The covered CDR3 bases are TGCTCCAGCAGTCAATCGGAGGGTTGGGCTGAGCAGTTC. It is translated as CSSSQSEGWAEQF. The complete CDR3 reads CSSSQSEGWAEQFF.

About this clone: Gene and germline names: mouse. Sequencing ends 1 residue short of the CDR3 end; the germline J gene provides the rest. V is TRBV26 and J is TRBJ1-4; D not resolved. Germline values: CDR1 KGHPV, CDR2 FQNQEV (reference sequence). V gave up 4 bases and J gave up 0 bases, with 6 bases separating them. This CDR3 contains 14 residues. The CDR3 reads CASSQYISNERLFF. The part of the CDR3 DNA that was read is TGTGCCAGCAGTCAATATATTTCCAACGAAAGATTATTT.

The table lists this clone with a few counts. Mouse gene names apply. Read data end 1 residue before the CDR3 end; the end is taken from the germline J gene. The chain has TRBV29 and TRBJ2-3; D is unresolved. This CDR3 has 14 amino acids. Germline lookup yields CDR1 MSHET and CDR2 SYDVDS. V was pared by 2 bases and J by 0 bases, with 6 bases between. CDR3 protein: CASSLSPSAETLYF. The sequenced CDR3 bases are TGTGCTAGCAGTTTAAGTCCTAGTGCAGAAACGCTGTAT.

Remarks on this clone: Gene names refer to mouse genes. Read sequence stops 1 residue before the CDR3 end, and the germline J gene provides the missing end. This rearrangement joins TRBV16 to TRBJ2-3; 12 bases are a match to TRBD2. With V trimmed by 5 bases and J by 2 bases, 2 bases remained unmatched. CDR3 length: 15 amino acids. The germline gives CDR1 SGHSA, CDR2 FRNQAP. CDR3 residues: CASSDWGGVAETLYF. CDR3 bases read: TGTGCAAGCAGCGACTGGGGGGGCGTTGCAGAAACGCTGTAT.

To note about this clone: Gene names denote mouse genes. The read comes to an end 1 residue before the CDR3 does, leaving the germline J gene to fill in the end. J is TRBJ2-3 and V is TRBV12-2; maybe TRBD1 (6 bases). The CDR3 consists of 15 residues. V lost 1 base, J lost 0 bases, and 10 bases lay in between. Germline V gene data show CDR1 as SGHLS and CDR2 as HYDKME. Here the CDR3 reads CASSLGTSSAETLYF. CDR3 DNA, as far as it was read: TGTGCCAGCTCTCTAGGGACATCTAGTGCAGAAACGCTGTAT.

As concerns this clone: The gene names given are mouse names. Read coverage stops 1 residue before the CDR3 terminus; the germline J gene supplies the remainder. The chain recombines TRBV26 with TRBJ2-4; TRBD1 aligns across 9 bases. With 4 bases clipped from V and 0 bases from J, the junction kept 5 bases outside the gene matches. CDR1 KGHPV and CDR2 FQNQEV come from the germline V gene (reference sequence). The CDR3 totals 16 residues. Partial CDR3 DNA: TGTGCCAGCAGTCATGGGACAGGGATTAGTCAAAACACCTTGTAC. This codes for CASSHGTGISQNTLY. The entire CDR3 protein reads CASSHGTGISQNTLYF.

By sample share, this clone is large. Gene and germline names: mouse. From the germline J gene comes the end of the CDR3, since the read stops 1 residue before it. V gene TRBV13-2 combines with J gene TRBJ2-7; 11 bases are shared with TRBD1. V lost 0 bases, J lost 7 bases, and 0 bases stayed unmatched. CDR3 length: 13 residues. Germline-derived CDR1 and CDR2 are NNHNN and SYGAGS (reference sequence). The DNA read from the CDR3 is TGTGCCAGCGGTGATGGGGACAGGGGGGAACAGTAC. Translated: CASGDGDRGEQY. The CDR3 as a whole reads CASGDGDRGEQYF.

About this clone: Here the gene names and germline are mouse. The read ends 1 residue before the CDR3 terminus; that terminus is restored from the germline J gene. The J gene is TRBJ2-5, the V gene TRBV5, with TRBD1 matching over 7 bases. The germline V gene has CDR1 LGHNA and CDR2 YNLKQL (reference sequence). V was clipped by 2 bases and J by 5 bases; unmatched bases: 4. This CDR3 spans 14 amino acids. The CDR3: CASSQHRGGDTQYF. Incomplete CDR3 DNA: TGTGCCAGCAGCCAACACAGGGGTGGAGACACCCAGTAC.

For this clone: The gene names here belong to mouse. The read ends 1 residue before the CDR3 terminus; that terminus is restored from the germline J gene. The chain couples TRBV13-2 to TRBJ2-5; no firm D call. The CDR3 covers 12 residues. The germline CDR1 and CDR2 sequences are NNHNN and SYGAGS (reference sequence). Trimming left V 3 bases short and J 3 bases short, with 5 bases between. The sequenced part of the CDR3 DNA is TGTGCCAGCGGTGTATATCAAGACACCCAGTAC. Protein sequence: CASGVYQDTQY. In full, the CDR3 is CASGVYQDTQYF.

By share of the sample, this clone is medium-sized (0.01 to 0.1%). Gene labels here are mouse ones. The CDR3 goes on 1 residue after the read ends, and that part is filled in from the germline J gene. The J gene is TRBJ2-3, the V gene TRBV29, with D perhaps matching TRBD1 or TRBD2 (5 bases each). The germline gives CDR1 MSHET, CDR2 SYDVDS. This CDR3 has 12 amino acids. V was shortened by 6 bases and J by 5 bases, with 9 bases between the two germline ends. CDR3 region: CASSRDGETLYF. Partial CDR3 DNA: TGTGCTAGCAGCCGGGACGGAGAAACGCTGTAT.

In regard to this clone: All gene names here are mouse names. The CDR3 extends 1 residue past the end of the read, so its final part is completed from the germline J gene. The chain carries TRBV26 and TRBJ2-7; 7 nucleotides agree with TRBD1. Trimming took 3 bases from V and 3 from J; bases not matched to a gene: 2. This CDR3 comprises 13 residues. Germline assignment: CDR1 KGHPV and CDR2 FQNQEV (reference sequence). CDR3 protein: CASSLSGGYEQYF. The sequenced part of the CDR3 DNA is TGTGCCAGCAGTCTATCAGGGGGCTATGAACAGTAC. Supplemented by reference TRBV26 and TRBJ2-7, the full variable domain reads NSKVIQTPRYLVKGQGQKAKMRCIPEKGHPVVFWYQQNKNNEFKFLINFQNQEVLQQIDMTEKRFSAECPSNSPCSLEIQSSEAGDSALYLCASSLSGGYEQYFGPGTRLTVL.